A single sample is the source of the 23 T cell receptor beta chains below, sequenced in a study of monozygotic twins with inflammatory bowel disease. TCRdb reprocessed the 5' RACE reads; each CDR3 protein has one entry and no DNA is given. The sample spans about 170,000 distinct CDR3 sequences; the ten largest clones claim 2.8%. Sequenced sample: blood. The receptors stem from a human donor with ulcerative colitis or Crohn's disease, or a healthy co-twin of an affected twin (not recorded which).

The V gene is TRBV5-1, the J gene TRBJ2-7; lacking DNA, the TRBD1 call made by TCRdb goes unchecked. Per germline, CDR1 SGHRS and CDR2 YFSETQ. This CDR3 has 16 residues. CDR3 region: CASSLALGGSLYEQYF.

This chain uses TRBV23-1 with TRBJ2-1; TCRdb lists TRBD2, though no DNA is available to test this call. TRBV23-1 is an open reading frame whose function is uncertain. The CDR3 runs 14 residues. CDR3 protein: CASGSGVVYNEQFF.

The rearrangement joins TRBV11-2 to TRBJ2-3; the TRBD2 assignment by TCRdb is unverifiable without DNA. This CDR3 is 18 amino acids long. Germline values: CDR1 SGHAT, CDR2 FQNNGV. The CDR3 sequence is CASSSRSGSSGIVNTQYF.

The chain carries TRBV25-1 and TRBJ1-6. The CDR3 runs 14 residues. Germline V CDR1 and CDR2: MGHDK, SYGVNS. The CDR3 protein is CASSEPAYNSPLHF.

Here the CDR3 reads CAISEQGAEAFF. The V gene is TRBV10-3, the J gene TRBJ1-1; TCRdb reports TRBD1, a call that lacks DNA to check it against. Germline lookup yields CDR1 ENHRY and CDR2 SYGVKD. This CDR3 has 12 amino acids.

The chain is built from TRBV29-1 and TRBJ2-7; TCRdb lists TRBD2, though no DNA is available to test this call. In germline, CDR1 is SQVTM, CDR2 ANQGSEA. The CDR3 contains 14 residues. The CDR3 spells CSVLRAGEAYEQYF.

The rearrangement joins TRBV7-2 to TRBJ1-1; TCRdb designates TRBD1, a call that cannot be tested without DNA. Germline V gene sequence: CDR1 SGHTA, CDR2 FQGNSA. CDR3 size: 15 residues. Here the CDR3 reads CASSLVRGWNTEAFF.

The V call is TRBV4-1, the J call TRBJ2-1; TCRdb gives TRBD1 as the D gene, but with no DNA this cannot be confirmed. Germline CDR1 and CDR2: MGHRA and YSYEKL. The CDR3 consists of 20 residues. This CDR3 is CASSHPLAGPPRGSYNEQFF.

This sequence joins TRBV3-1 and TRBJ1-2; TCRdb proposes TRBD1, but this gene call is untestable without DNA. Germline CDR1 reads LGHDT; CDR2 reads YNNKEL (reference sequence). CDR3 length: 15 amino acids. This chain's CDR3 is CASSQDRRTDYGYTF.

The CDR3 spells CASSLDGTHYEQYF. The gene calls are TRBV7-8 and TRBJ2-7. Germline values: CDR1 SGHVS, CDR2 FQNEAQ. This CDR3 is built from 14 residues.

The J gene is TRBJ2-5, the V gene TRBV6-1; TCRdb indicates TRBD2, and absent DNA this call remains unverified. CDR3 size: 16 residues. Germline lookup yields CDR1 MNHNS and CDR2 SASEGT. This CDR3 is CASSRLAGGFGETQYF.

This chain uses TRBV20-1 with TRBJ1-5; the TCRdb call, TRBD1, lacks DNA for checking. This CDR3 is built from 17 residues. The V gene's germline CDR1 is DFQATT and CDR2 SNEGSKA (reference sequence). The CDR3 region is CSASPGTTGIGNQPQHF.

This sequence joins TRBV3-1 and TRBJ1-6. Germline loops: CDR1 LGHDT, CDR2 YNNKEL (reference sequence). The CDR3 extends over 14 amino acids. CDR3 loop: CASSRGWDNSPLHF. The complete variable domain, with remaining parts taken from reference TRBV3-1 and TRBJ1-6, reads DTAVSQTPKYLVTQMGNDKSIKCEQNLGHDTMYWYKQDSKKFLKIMFSYNNKELIINETVPNRFSPKSPDKAHLNLHINSLELGDSAVYFCASSRGWDNSPLHFGNGTRLTVT.

The chain carries TRBV7-4 and TRBJ1-1. The CDR3 is 15 residues long. Germline-derived CDR1 and CDR2 are SGHVT and SQSDAQ. This CDR3 is CASSSQSVANTEAFF.

The chain carries TRBV7-8 and TRBJ1-1; the D call of TRBD1 rests on TCRdb alone, since no DNA is present to check it. Germline lookup yields CDR1 SGHVS and CDR2 FQNEAQ. The CDR3 extends over 16 amino acids. CDR3 protein: CASSFWTETMNTEAFF.

The chain combines TRBV5-1 with TRBJ2-7; TCRdb selects TRBD1, and the lack of DNA leaves this call unchecked. CDR1 is SGHRS and CDR2 is YFSETQ in the germline V gene. The CDR3 contains 16 residues. The CDR3: CASSLTPGTGDYEQYF.

The genes are TRBV10-3 and TRBJ2-7. This CDR3 contains 12 residues. Per germline, CDR1 ENHRY and CDR2 SYGVKD. The CDR3 here is CAIATQKNEQYF.

The gene calls are TRBV5-1 and TRBJ1-1; the D call of TRBD1 rests on TCRdb alone, since no DNA is present to check it. CDR3 length equals 14 residues. CDR1 is SGHRS, CDR2 YFSETQ, per germline. This chain's CDR3 is CASSFGQGLTEAFF.

The chain is built from TRBV9 and TRBJ1-1. Germline lookup yields CDR1 SGDLS and CDR2 YYNGEE. The CDR3 loop spans 14 amino acids. The CDR3 loop reads CASSVVPEGNEAFF.

CDR3 sequence: CASSLGPRVSEQYF. The V gene is TRBV13, the J gene TRBJ2-7. Germline V gene data show CDR1 as PRHDT and CDR2 as FYEKMQ (reference sequence). The CDR3 covers 14 residues.

The gene calls are TRBV24-1 and TRBJ1-2. The length of the CDR3 is 14 residues. Germline V CDR1 and CDR2: KGHDR, SFDVKD. The chain's CDR3 is CATSDQGRRSGYTF.

The rearrangement uses TRBV7-2 and TRBJ2-1; TCRdb's D call, TRBD1, is unchecked because there is no DNA. Germline CDR1 reads SGHTA; CDR2 reads FQGNSA. This CDR3 has 15 residues. CDR3 sequence: CASSLETGGHNEQFF.

The genes are TRBV11-2 and TRBJ2-4; TCRdb reports TRBD2, a call that lacks DNA to check it against. This CDR3 contains 18 residues. Germline-derived CDR1 and CDR2 are SGHAT and FQNNGV. The chain's CDR3 is CASTHRSGRVGAKNMQYF.